The entry that follows covers one T cell receptor (beta chain) sequence. What it binds is not known. A much larger clone sits a single nucleotide away, making a read error possible. The data derive from a study of blood T cells in healthy people across ages. Study information: About one barcoded beta molecule per two T cells came from capture by template switching.

A second 7 to 11 cycle PCR used barcoded and J-beta primers. TCRdb reanalysed the 5' RACE reads using MiXCR and keeps one entry per CDR3 protein. The data contain 730,000 or so distinct CDR3 sequences, 40% to 45% of them seen just once; the ten biggest clones take up less than 25%. Overall study findings and caveats: Naive T cell percentage and TCR beta diversity correlated strongly.

This CDR3 spans 13 amino acids. Trimming took off 5 bases at V and 6 bases at J, with 11 bases between the two ends. Germline V gene data show CDR1 as SGHVS and CDR2 as FQNEAQ. The genes are TRBV7-8 and TRBJ2-1; the D is unclear. The sequencing input was blood. The receptor was isolated from an older woman in good health. The CDR3 reads CASSLGDLNEQFF. CDR3 coding DNA: TGTGCCAGCAGCCTTGGGGATCTCAATGAGCAGTTCTTC.